A selection of T cell receptor beta chains follows, all from one sample in a study of shared clonotypes between healthy human individuals. Generated by immunoSEQ multiplex PCR, the TCRdb table keeps only in-frame clones and is missing some. The table includes about 2.5 million clones, roughly 90% detected once. The sample consisted of naive CD4+ T cells from PBMCs. All receptors derive from a man in his late teens or twenties in good health. Some clones in this sample may be carry-over from other donors' samples. Both conserved end residues are part of each CDR3. The D gene is left open where the match is weak.

TRBV7-2	16	TRBJ2-2	-	CASSFSSGLYTGELFF
TRBV2	17	TRBJ1-5	TRBD1	CASSGTGGGHSNQPQHF
TRBV6-4	12	TRBJ1-2	TRBD1	CASSDRGGGYTF
TRBV9	16	TRBJ2-7	TRBD2	CASSGASGQAVYEQYF
TRBV27	14	TRBJ2-1	-	CASSLKGSYNEQFF
TRBV11-2	16	TRBJ2-5	TRBD1	CASSRSGTGGSQTQYF
TRBV7-2	15	TRBJ1-4	-	CASSSGGALNEKLFF
TRBV7-2	16	TRBJ2-4	TRBD2	CASSPTRLGGKNIQYF
TRBV29-1	14	TRBJ2-1	TRBD1	CSVETGVSYNEQFF
TRBV30	13	TRBJ2-3	-	CAWRFGLPTTQYF
TRBV12-5	12	TRBJ2-5	-	CASGLRGETQYF
TRBV5-1	14	TRBJ2-5	-	CASSLATGRETQYF
TRBV15	14	TRBJ1-1	-	CATSRELGASEAFF
TRBV30	15	TRBJ1-5	TRBD1	CAWSVPGQHNQPQHF
TRBV7-9	15	TRBJ2-5	-	CASSLGGGPGETQYF
TRBV5-1	15	TRBJ1-5	-	CASSLDGDGNQPQHF
TRBV28	13	TRBJ1-2	-	CASSSGPSYGYTF
TRBV11-1	16	TRBJ2-5	TRBD2	CASSKGLAGATETQYF
TRBV28	14	TRBJ1-5	-	CATGGVHYDQPQHF
TRBV29-1	14	TRBJ2-2	TRBD1	CSVGGTGGTGELFF
TRBV15	17	TRBJ1-4	-	CATSRDGGSMSGGKLFF
TRBV6-6	13	TRBJ2-1	-	CASRTGTLNEQFF
TRBV6-5	14	TRBJ2-7	TRBD2	CASSLLAGAREQYF
TRBV19	15	TRBJ1-1	-	CASSIAGGGYTEAFF
TRBV7-2	14	TRBJ2-7	TRBD1	CASSRQGANGEQYF
TRBV4-3	15	TRBJ1-1	-	CASSQRDRRNTEAFF
TRBV11-2	17	TRBJ2-6	-	CASSPVAGNSGANVLTF
TRBV27	13	TRBJ1-1	-	CASSFDRNTEAFF
TRBV4-3	15	TRBJ2-3	-	CASSLSDRRTDTQYF
TRBV10-3	14	TRBJ2-5	-	CAISESASLETQYF
TRBV4-2	17	TRBJ2-2	-	CASSLPQHQVNTGELFF
TRBV2	14	TRBJ2-7	TRBD1	CASSAGTARLEQYF
TRBV10-3	15	TRBJ2-7	TRBD2	CAISEASGSSYEQYF
TRBV11-3	13	TRBJ2-7	-	CASSYGRAYEQYF
TRBV18	17	TRBJ1-2	TRBD1	CASSPPGQTTDFVGYTF
TRBV7-3	16	TRBJ2-1	-	CASSLTSGGGTNEQFF
TRBV6-5	13	TRBJ1-5	-	CASSWGGNQPQHF
TRBV5-4	17	TRBJ2-2	-	CASSPNRNAAITGELFF
TRBV7-8	14	TRBJ1-4	-	CASSFGRGNEKLFF
TRBV5-1	15	TRBJ2-3	TRBD2	CASSPVEGGPDTQYF
TRBV30	13	TRBJ2-7	-	CAWSPGGAYEQYF